This T cell receptor (beta chain) originates from a study of human T cells and chemical hapten exposure. For the study at large: Weekly diphenylcyclopropenone doses were given to patients' scalps across the roughly 25-week study. Yields of TCR per sample differed, chiefly owing to small differences in pooled library volume.

MiXCR, run by TCRdb on the RACE reads, gives a single entry per CDR3 protein. This sample carries 300,000 to 400,000 distinct CDR3 sequences, under 9% of them seen once, and the ten largest clones take about 8%. As to time point: patch test 1, 2 weeks after DPC sensitization. The treatment denotes: therapeutic diphenylcyclopropenone sensitization with weekly scalp DPC. This CDR3 contains 13 residues. Germline values: CDR1 MDHEN, CDR2 SYDVKM. Trimming cost V 6 bases and J 10 bases; bases outside gene matches: 8. This clonotype was counted a few times. The specimen comprised whole blood, sampled in connection with sensitization to the hapten diphenylcyclopropenone (DPC). The rearrangement uses TRBV28 and TRBJ1-1; 10 nucleotides agree with TRBD1. The clonotype originates from a woman younger than 35 with alopecia areata. Some clones in this sample may be carry-over from other donors' samples. The CDR3 nucleotides are TGTGCCAGCAGCACCGGGACAGGGGTGATAGCTTTCTTT. Its protein product is CASSTGTGVIAFF.